Listed below are T cell receptor beta chains from one sample, sequenced in a study of vaccination and CD4 T cells after COVID-19. Their specific antigens are unknown. TCRdb re-called the PCR reads through MiXCR, storing one row per CDR3 protein. The table records more than 20,000 distinct CDR3 sequences, about 31% of them present only once. The input for sequencing was CD4+ T cells from blood, cultured in vitro, taken about 7 months after SARS-CoV-2 vaccination. Source of these receptors: a human donor who had recovered from COVID-19. CDR3s include the opening cysteine and the closing phenylalanine or tryptophan. A D gene is named only where the DNA matches it firmly. Only part of the rows carry a size: once, few, many, or a class if the clone is expanded.

>TRBV6-1|few|TRBJ2-7|TRBD2
TGTGCCAGCACTCTAGCGGGGCCTCTGTACGAGCAGTACTTC
CASTLAGPLYEQYF
>TRBV20-1|few|TRBJ1-1|.
TGCAGTGCTTCCCTCCTCGGGGGGGGCTCACAAAACTTT
CSASLLGGGSQNF
>TRBV6-1|.|TRBJ2-5|TRBD1
TGTGCCAGCACCCCCTGGACAGGCGCGCAAGAGACCCAGTACTTC
CASTPWTGAQETQYF
>TRBV4-1|.|TRBJ1-2|TRBD1
TGCGCCAGCAGCCAATCGGGCAGGGGGTTCTATGGCTACACCTTC
CASSQSGRGFYGYTF
>TRBV6-1|few|TRBJ2-1|TRBD2
TGTGCCACCAGTATGGGGGGACTAGATTACAATGAGCAGTTCTTC
CATSMGGLDYNEQFF
>TRBV20-1|.|TRBJ2-5|.
TGCAGTGCTAGCGGCCAAGAGACCCAGTACTTC
CSASGQETQYF
>TRBV5-4|.|TRBJ2-7|.
TGTGCCAGCAGCTTTGCGGGAACCTACGAGCAGTACTTC
CASSFAGTYEQYF
>TRBV6-1|.|TRBJ2-4|.
TGTGCCAGTTCGGGACTCGCCAAAAACATTCAGTACTTC
CASSGLAKNIQYF
>TRBV7-9|few|TRBJ2-1|.
TGTGCCAGCAGCTTGCCGTTCTCGGCTAAGGGGTACAATGAGCAGTTCTTC
CASSLPFSAKGYNEQFF
>TRBV6-5|once|TRBJ1-1|TRBD1
TGTGCCAGCAGTTACTCGAGGTCGGGACAGGGTCGGAACACTGAAGCTTTCTTT
CASSYSRSGQGRNTEAFF
>TRBV28|.|TRBJ2-7|.
TGTGCCAGCAGTACCGGAGAGCTGTACCGCTACGAGCAGTACTTC
CASSTGELYRYEQYF
>TRBV7-2|.|TRBJ2-5|TRBD2
TGTGCCAGCAGCCGGGGGGGGGAAGAGACCCAGTACTTC
CASSRGGEETQYF
>TRBV5-4|.|TRBJ2-7|.
TGTGCCAGCAGCCTAAGGTCGGGAGTAAGGTACGAGCAGTACTTC
CASSLRSGVRYEQYF
>TRBV19|few|TRBJ2-5|.
TGTGCCAGTAGTATCCGGGGGTTCCAAGAGACCCAGTACTTC
CASSIRGFQETQYF
>TRBV7-6|few|TRBJ2-7|.
TGTGCCAGCAGCTTAGCCGTTGGGTACGAGCAGTACTTC
CASSLAVGYEQYF
>TRBV6-5|.|TRBJ2-7|TRBD2
TGTGCCAGCAGTTACGGCGGGCTAGCGGGGGGTTACGAGCAGTACTTC
CASSYGGLAGGYEQYF
>TRBV21-1|.|TRBJ2-1|.
TGTGCCAGCAGCCGACACATGGGGGGGATCGACAATGAGCAGTTCTTC
CASSRHMGGIDNEQFF
>TRBV11-2|.|TRBJ2-5|.
TGTGCCAGCAGCTTCACAGGCACGGCGCAGACCCAGTACTTC
CASSFTGTAQTQYF
>TRBV6-5|many|TRBJ1-5|.
TGTGCCAGCAGTTACCCTACAGGGTTCAATCAGCCCCAGCATTTT
CASSYPTGFNQPQHF
>TRBV20-1|few|TRBJ1-5|.
TGCAGTGCTGGCCAAGGAGGTGGAAATGGGCCCCAGCATTTT
CSAGQGGGNGPQHF
>TRBV19|few|TRBJ1-6|TRBD1
TGTGCCAGTAGTTCAACCGGGACAGGGGGTCGGTCCCCCCTCCACTTT
CASSSTGTGGRSPLHF
>TRBV5-8|.|TRBJ1-5|.
TGTGCCAGCAGCTTGGTGACGGTCGAACAGCCCCAGCATTTT
CASSLVTVEQPQHF
>TRBV20-1|.|TRBJ2-2|TRBD1
TGCAGTGCCTACCTTCTCGGACAGGGGGCCGGGGAGCTGTTTTTT
CSAYLLGQGAGELFF
>TRBV7-2|medium-sized|TRBJ1-6|.
TGTGCCAGCAGCCCGAATGCAGGGGCAATCTCACCCCTCCACTTT
CASSPNAGAISPLHF
>TRBV12-1|.|TRBJ2-1|.
TGTGCCAGCAGCTTTGAGGTAGCGGGGGGGAGATACAATGAGCAGTTCTTC
CASSFEVAGGRYNEQFF
>TRBV27|few|TRBJ1-6|.
TGTGCCAGCAGCCGTCCCCAGGGGAGCTCCTATAATTCACCCCTCCACTTT
CASSRPQGSSYNSPLHF
>TRBV20-1|.|TRBJ2-5|.
TGCAGTGCTAGCGGGGCTAGCCACGCGACCCAGTACTTC
CSASGASHATQYF
>TRBV7-2|.|TRBJ1-2|.
TGTGCCAGCAGCTTAGCAGCCAGATCCTATGGCTACACCTTC
CASSLAARSYGYTF
>TRBV6-5|.|TRBJ1-1|TRBD1
TGTGCCAGCAGTTACTCTCCTACAGGGGCCACTGAAGCTTTCTTT
CASSYSPTGATEAFF
>TRBV5-4|.|TRBJ1-2|.
TGTGCCAGCAGCTTGGACTGGGACGGGCGGGGCTACACCTTC
CASSLDWDGRGYTF
>TRBV21-1|few|TRBJ2-3|.
TGTGCCAGCAGCATCTTACTGGGCCTCACAGATACGCAGTATTTT
CASSILLGLTDTQYF
>TRBV20-1|few|TRBJ2-5|.
TGCAGTGCTAGGGATAGTGGGTTCCAAGAGACCCAGTACTTC
CSARDSGFQETQYF
>TRBV6-5|.|TRBJ2-1|TRBD1
TGTGCCAGCAGTTACTCAGGGACAGAAAGCCATGAGCAGTTCTTC
CASSYSGTESHEQFF
>TRBV20-1|.|TRBJ1-2|TRBD1
TGCAGTGCTCTACGGGGGACAGGACCACTGCTCACCTTC
CSALRGTGPLLTF
>TRBV4-1|few|TRBJ2-7|TRBD2
TGCGCCAGCAGCCCACGCGGGACGCGGGGGACCTACGAGCAGTACTTC
CASSPRGTRGTYEQYF
>TRBV15|.|TRBJ1-5|.
TGTGCCACCAGCGAGGGACTAAGCAAAAATAGCAATCAGCCCCAGCATTTT
CATSEGLSKNSNQPQHF
>TRBV7-8|few|TRBJ1-1|.
TGTGCCAGCAGCTTAGTGACCGGGAACACTGAAGCTTTCTTT
CASSLVTGNTEAFF
>TRBV7-2|few|TRBJ2-3|.
TGTGCCAGCAGCCAGCCAGGCACAGATACGCAGTATTTT
CASSQPGTDTQYF
>TRBV6-1|.|TRBJ2-7|TRBD1
TGTGCCAGCAGGGGACAGGGTCACTACGAGCAGTACTTC
CASRGQGHYEQYF
>TRBV11-3|.|TRBJ2-7|.
TGTGCCAGCAGCTCAAGGCGGAGCTCCTACGAGCAGTACTTC
CASSSRRSSYEQYF
>TRBV6-4|.|TRBJ2-1|TRBD2
TGTGCCAGCAGTGATGGGTCAGCGGGGTTGAATGAGCAGTTCTTC
CASSDGSAGLNEQFF
>TRBV20-1|.|TRBJ1-2|.
TGCAGTGTCCCACTCGGAATAGCATTCTATGGCTACACCTTC
CSVPLGIAFYGYTF
>TRBV20-1|few|TRBJ1-5|.
TGCAGTGCAGCCCTAGATAGCAATCAGCCCCAGCATTTT
CSAALDSNQPQHF
>TRBV20-1|.|TRBJ2-1|TRBD2
TGCAGTGCTAGCCAGCGGGGGGGCCGCACGGAGCAGTTCTTC
CSASQRGGRTEQFF
>TRBV10-2|.|TRBJ1-2|.
TGCGCCAGCTCTTACGGGGGAGGCTACACCTTC
CASSYGGGYTF
>TRBV11-3|.|TRBJ2-1|.
TGTGCCAGCAGCTTAGGTGCTAGCGTATATTACAATGAGCAGTTCTTC
CASSLGASVYYNEQFF
>TRBV19|.|TRBJ2-7|TRBD1
TGTGCCAGTAGCGTAACCGGGACAGGGGGGTACGAGCAGTACTTC
CASSVTGTGGYEQYF
>TRBV4-3|once|TRBJ2-3|.
TGCGCCAGCAGCCAAGTCGGGCGGGGGCGGGATACGCAGTATTTT
CASSQVGRGRDTQYF
>TRBV7-9|few|TRBJ2-2|.
TGTGCCAGCATCGAAATACAGTCGGGGGTAGCCGGGGAGCTGTTTTTT
CASIEIQSGVAGELFF
>TRBV7-8|few|TRBJ2-5|.
TGTGCCAGCAGCTGGGGCAGGGGTGCCCAAGAGACCCAGTACTTC
CASSWGRGAQETQYF
>TRBV6-4|few|TRBJ1-1|.
TGTGCCAGCAGTGACACATCGAGGGGCACTGAAGCTTTCTTT
CASSDTSRGTEAFF
>TRBV6-1|few|TRBJ2-7|TRBD2
TGTGCCAGCAGTGGGCTAGCGGTTACGATCTACGAGCAGTACTTC
CASSGLAVTIYEQYF
>TRBV5-4|few|TRBJ1-5|.
TGTGCCAGCAGCTCCGATCCTGCGAGCAATCAGCCCCAGCATTTT
CASSSDPASNQPQHF
>TRBV20-1|.|TRBJ2-5|.
TGCAGTGCTCTGAGTCTCGGCACCCAAGAGACCCAGTACTTC
CSALSLGTQETQYF